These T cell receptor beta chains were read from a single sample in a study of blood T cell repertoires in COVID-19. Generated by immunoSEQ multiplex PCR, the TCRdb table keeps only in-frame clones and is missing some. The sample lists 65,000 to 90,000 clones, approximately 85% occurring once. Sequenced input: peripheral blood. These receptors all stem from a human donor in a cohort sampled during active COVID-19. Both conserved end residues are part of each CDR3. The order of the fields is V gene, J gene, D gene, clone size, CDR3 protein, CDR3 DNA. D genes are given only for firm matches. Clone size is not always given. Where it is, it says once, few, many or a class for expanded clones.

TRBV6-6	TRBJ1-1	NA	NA	CASRSDRANTEAFF	TGTGCCAGCAGATCGGACAGAGCGAACACTGAAGCTTTCTTT
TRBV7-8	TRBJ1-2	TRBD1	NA	CASSLSQGVDGYTF	TGTGCCAGCAGCTTAAGTCAGGGGGTAGACGGCTACACCTTC
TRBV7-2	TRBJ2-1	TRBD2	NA	CASSLVPSGKRYNEQFF	TGTGCCAGCAGCTTAGTTCCTAGCGGGAAACGTTACAATGAGCAGTTCTTC
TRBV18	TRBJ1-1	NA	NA	CASSPFGGRDTEAFF	TGTGCCAGCTCCCCGTTCGGGGGGCGCGACACTGAAGCTTTCTTT
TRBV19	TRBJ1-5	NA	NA	CASSSRQRGINQPQHF	TGTGCCAGTAGTTCCCGCCAGCGCGGAATAAATCAGCCCCAGCATTTT
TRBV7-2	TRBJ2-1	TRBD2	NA	CASSLAGGTSYNEQFF	TGTGCCAGCAGCTTAGCGGGGGGGACGTCCTACAATGAGCAGTTCTTC
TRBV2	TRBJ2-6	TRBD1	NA	CASSVRTGESGANVLTF	TGTGCCAGCAGTGTTAGGACAGGGGAATCTGGGGCCAACGTCCTGACTTTC
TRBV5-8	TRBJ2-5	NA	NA	CASSPRRGSQETQYF	TGTGCCAGCAGCCCCCGGCGAGGTTCGCAAGAGACCCAGTACTTC
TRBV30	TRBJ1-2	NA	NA	CAWKVKAGGYTF	TGTGCCTGGAAGGTCAAGGCGGGGGGCTACACCTTC
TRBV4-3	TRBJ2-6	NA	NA	CASSQEEGSGANVLTF	TGCGCCAGCAGCCAAGAGGAGGGCTCTGGGGCCAACGTCCTGACTTTC
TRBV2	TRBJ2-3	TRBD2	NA	CASSPSGGGNTQYF	TGTGCCAGCAGTCCAAGCGGGGGGGGGAATACGCAGTATTTT
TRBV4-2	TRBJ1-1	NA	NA	CASSQESTGANTEAFF	TGTGCCAGCAGCCAAGAGTCGACAGGAGCTAACACTGAAGCTTTCTTT
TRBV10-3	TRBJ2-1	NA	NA	CAISDAGPPNEQFF	TGTGCCATCAGTGACGCGGGACCGCCCAATGAGCAGTTCTTC
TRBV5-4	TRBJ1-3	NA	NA	CASSLGADKTGNTIYF	TGTGCCAGCAGCTTGGGCGCGGATAAAACTGGAAACACCATATATTTT
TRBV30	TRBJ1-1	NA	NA	CAWRDKGTEAFF	TGTGCCTGGAGGGACAAGGGGACTGAAGCTTTCTTT
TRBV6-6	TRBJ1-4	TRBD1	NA	CASTHTGTGDEKLFF	TGTGCCAGCACTCACACCGGGACAGGGGACGAAAAACTGTTTTTT
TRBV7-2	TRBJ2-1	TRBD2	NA	CASSLGGRAGIDEQFF	TGTGCCAGCAGCTTAGGTGGGAGGGCAGGGATTGATGAGCAGTTCTTC
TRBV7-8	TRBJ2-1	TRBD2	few	CASSLVPGGYNEQFF	TGTGCCAGCAGCTTAGTCCCGGGAGGGTACAATGAGCAGTTCTTC
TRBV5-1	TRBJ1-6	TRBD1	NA	CASSLWTGSSPLHF	TGCGCCAGCAGCTTGTGGACAGGGTCATCACCCCTCCACTTT
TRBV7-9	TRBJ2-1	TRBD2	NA	CASRPTSGAYNEQFF	TGTGCCAGCAGACCGACTAGCGGGGCTTACAATGAGCAGTTCTTC
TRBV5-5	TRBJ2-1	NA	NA	CASSPGAYNEQFF	TGTGCCAGCAGTCCAGGGGCCTACAATGAGCAGTTCTTC
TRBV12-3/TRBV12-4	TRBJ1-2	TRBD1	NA	CASSLRQGYGYTF	TGTGCCAGCAGTTTGAGACAGGGCTATGGCTACACCTTC
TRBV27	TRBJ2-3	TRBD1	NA	CASSFLKGGKMADTQYF	TGTGCCAGCAGTTTCCTGAAAGGGGGCAAAATGGCAGATACGCAGTATTTT
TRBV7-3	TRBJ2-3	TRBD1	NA	CASSYLSGQGADTQYF	TGTGCCAGCAGCTACCTAAGTGGACAGGGAGCGGATACGCAGTATTTT
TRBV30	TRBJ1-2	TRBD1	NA	CAWSPPDRGSRGYTF	TGTGCCTGGAGCCCCCCGGACAGGGGCTCCAGGGGCTACACCTTC
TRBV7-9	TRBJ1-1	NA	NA	CASSLPQTEPVEAFF	TGTGCCAGCAGCCTACCACAGACAGAACCGGTTGAAGCTTTCTTT
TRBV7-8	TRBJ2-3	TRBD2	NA	CASSLAPAGSPTDTQYF	TGTGCCAGCAGCTTAGCCCCAGCGGGGAGTCCCACAGATACGCAGTATTTT
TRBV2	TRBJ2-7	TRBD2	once	CASSEAVAGGPNEQYF	TGTGCCAGCAGTGAAGCGGTAGCGGGAGGGCCGAACGAGCAGTACTTC
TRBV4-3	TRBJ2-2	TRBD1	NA	CASSHEFRGQDTGELFF	TGCGCCAGCAGCCATGAATTCAGGGGGCAGGACACCGGGGAGCTGTTTTTT
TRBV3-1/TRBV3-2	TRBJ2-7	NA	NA	CASSPSPPSSYEQYF	TGTGCCAGCAGCCCAAGCCCGCCGAGCTCCTACGAGCAGTACTTC
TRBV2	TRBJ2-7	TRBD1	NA	CASIGQGGYEQYF	TGTGCCAGCATCGGACAGGGGGGATACGAGCAGTACTTC
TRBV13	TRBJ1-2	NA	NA	CASSLGGPRESVGYTF	TGTGCCAGCAGCTTAGGCGGCCCCCGGGAATCGGTAGGCTACACCTTC
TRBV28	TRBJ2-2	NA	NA	CASSPPTRGNTGELFF	TGTGCCAGCAGTCCGCCCACCAGGGGAAACACCGGGGAGCTGTTTTTT
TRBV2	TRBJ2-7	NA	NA	CASSPDGTYEQYF	TGTGCCAGCAGCCCCGACGGGACCTACGAGCAGTACTTC
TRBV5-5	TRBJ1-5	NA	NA	CASSFRQTNPSNQPQHF	TGTGCCAGCAGCTTTCGTCAGACAAACCCTAGCAATCAGCCCCAGCATTTT
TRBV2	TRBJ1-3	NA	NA	CASSRLDTIYF	TGTGCCAGCAGCCGACTCGACACCATATATTTT
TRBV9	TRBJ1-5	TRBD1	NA	CASSAAGGFQPQHF	TGTGCCAGCAGCGCGGCAGGGGGCTTTCAGCCCCAGCATTTT
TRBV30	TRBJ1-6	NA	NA	CAWSVGSLSPLHF	TGTGCCTGGAGTGTGGGCAGCCTTTCACCCCTCCACTTT
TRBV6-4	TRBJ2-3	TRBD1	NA	CASSHRGGDAADTQYF	TGTGCCAGCAGCCACAGGGGTGGGGATGCGGCAGATACGCAGTATTTT
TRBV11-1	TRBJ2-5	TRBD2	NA	CASGGGYQETQYF	TGTGCCAGTGGCGGGGGGTACCAAGAGACCCAGTACTTC
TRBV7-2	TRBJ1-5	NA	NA	CASSLAADNQPQHF	TGTGCCAGCAGTCTCGCGGCTGACAATCAGCCCCAGCATTTT
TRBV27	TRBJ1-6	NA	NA	CASSMRPDSRNSPLHF	TGTGCCAGCAGTATGAGACCGGACAGCAGAAATTCACCCCTCCACTTT
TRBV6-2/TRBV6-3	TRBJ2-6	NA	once	CASSPPGANVLTF	TGTGCCAGCAGTCCCCCGGGGGCCAACGTCCTGACTTTC
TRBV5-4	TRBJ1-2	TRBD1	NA	CASSFGTGGWGGYTF	TGTGCCAGCAGCTTTGGGACAGGGGGCTGGGGTGGCTACACCTTC
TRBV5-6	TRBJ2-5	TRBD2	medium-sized	CASSGGFGLAEETQYF	TGTGCCAGCAGCGGAGGATTTGGACTAGCGGAAGAGACCCAGTACTTC
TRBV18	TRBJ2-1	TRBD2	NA	CASSLKPLAGGGDEQFF	TGTGCCAGCTCACTAAAACCTCTCGCGGGAGGGGGCGATGAGCAGTTCTTC
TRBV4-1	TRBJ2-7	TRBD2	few	CASSQGLANYEQYF	TGCGCCAGCAGCCAGGGACTAGCGAACTACGAGCAGTACTTC
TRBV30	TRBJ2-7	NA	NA	CAWTSPGWVYEQYF	TGTGCCTGGACCTCGCCCGGGTGGGTATACGAGCAGTACTTC
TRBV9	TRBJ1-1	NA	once	CASSVSSRGNTEAFF	TGTGCCAGCAGCGTATCATCCAGGGGGAACACTGAAGCTTTCTTT